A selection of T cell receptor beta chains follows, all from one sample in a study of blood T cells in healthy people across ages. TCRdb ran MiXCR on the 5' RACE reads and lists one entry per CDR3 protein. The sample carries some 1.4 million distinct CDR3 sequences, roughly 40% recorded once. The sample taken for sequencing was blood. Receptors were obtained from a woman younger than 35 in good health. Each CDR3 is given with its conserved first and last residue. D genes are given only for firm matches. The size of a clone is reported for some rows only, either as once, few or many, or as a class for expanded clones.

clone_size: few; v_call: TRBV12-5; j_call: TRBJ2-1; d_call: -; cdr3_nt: TGTGCTAGTGGTTTGGTGTCCGGGGACTCCTACAATGAGCAGTTCTTC; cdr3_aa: CASGLVSGDSYNEQFF
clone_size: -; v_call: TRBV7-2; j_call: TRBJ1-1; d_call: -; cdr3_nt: TGTGCCAGCAGCCCTCGAGGGGGTAGGACTGAAGCTTTCTTT; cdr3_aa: CASSPRGGRTEAFF
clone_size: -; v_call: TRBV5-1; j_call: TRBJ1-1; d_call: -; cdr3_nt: TGCGCCAGCAGCTTGGAGTCGACACAGGGTGAAGCTTTCTTT; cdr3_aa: CASSLESTQGEAFF
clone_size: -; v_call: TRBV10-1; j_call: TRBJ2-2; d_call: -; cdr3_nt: TGCACCAGCAGTGAACAGGAATTTCGGGAGCTGTTTTTT; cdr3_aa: CTSSEQEFRELFF
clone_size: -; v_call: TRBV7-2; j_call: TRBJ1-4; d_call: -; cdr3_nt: TGTGCCAGCAGCTTAAATCTAGGGAGGTCAGGATATGAAAAACTGTTTTTT; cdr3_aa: CASSLNLGRSGYEKLFF
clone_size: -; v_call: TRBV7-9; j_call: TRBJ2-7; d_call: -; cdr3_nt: TGTGCCAGCAGTCCGAGGCATGTTTCCTACAATGAGCAGTACTTC; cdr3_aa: CASSPRHVSYNEQYF
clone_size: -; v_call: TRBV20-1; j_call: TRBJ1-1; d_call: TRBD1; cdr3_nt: TGCAGTGCTAAAAAGAAGAGACAGGGATCAATGAACACTGAAGCTTTCTTT; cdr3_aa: CSAKKKRQGSMNTEAFF
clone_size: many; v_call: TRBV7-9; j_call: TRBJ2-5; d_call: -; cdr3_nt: TGTGCCAGCAGCGGCAGGACACAAGAGACCCAGTACTTC; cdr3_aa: CASSGRTQETQYF
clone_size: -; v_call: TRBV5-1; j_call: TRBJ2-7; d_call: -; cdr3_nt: TGCGCCAGCGAAACAACCTCGGAAGGGTCATCCTACGAGCAGTACTTC; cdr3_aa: CASETTSEGSSYEQYF
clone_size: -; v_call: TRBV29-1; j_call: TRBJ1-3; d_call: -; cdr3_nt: TGCAGCGTTGTACGTCCCAGCTCTGGAAACACCATATATTTT; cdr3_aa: CSVVRPSSGNTIYF
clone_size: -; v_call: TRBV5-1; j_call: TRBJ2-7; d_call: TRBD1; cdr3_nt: TGCGCCAGCAGCCCGGCGGGACAGGGGTTCTACGAGCAGTACTTC; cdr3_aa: CASSPAGQGFYEQYF
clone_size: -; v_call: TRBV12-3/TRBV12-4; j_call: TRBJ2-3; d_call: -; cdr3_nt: TGTGCCAGCAGTCCTCCGGGAGCTAGGGCGGATACGCAGTATTTT; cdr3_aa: CASSPPGARADTQYF
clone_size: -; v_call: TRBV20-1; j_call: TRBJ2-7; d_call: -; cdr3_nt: TGCAGTGCTAGAGTCTTGAGGGAAAGCGGGTGGGACGAGCAGTACTTC; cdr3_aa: CSARVLRESGWDEQYF
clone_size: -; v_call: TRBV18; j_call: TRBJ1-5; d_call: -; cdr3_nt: TGTGCCAGCTCACCAATCACAGGGTATCAGCCCCAGCATTTT; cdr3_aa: CASSPITGYQPQHF
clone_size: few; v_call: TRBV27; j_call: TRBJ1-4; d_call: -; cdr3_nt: TGTGCCAGCAGTTTATCGGGGGACAATCGGGACATTCATGAAAAACTGTTTTTT; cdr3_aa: CASSLSGDNRDIHEKLFF
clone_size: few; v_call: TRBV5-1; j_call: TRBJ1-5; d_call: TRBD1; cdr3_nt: TGCGCCAGCAGCTTGGCAGGGGACAGGCCCTATCAGCCCCAGCATTTT; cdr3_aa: CASSLAGDRPYQPQHF
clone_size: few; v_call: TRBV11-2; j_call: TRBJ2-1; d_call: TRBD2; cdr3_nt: TGTGCCAGCAGCTTAGATCAAGGGCGGGAGAGCTCCTACAATGAGCAGTTCTTC; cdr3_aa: CASSLDQGRESSYNEQFF
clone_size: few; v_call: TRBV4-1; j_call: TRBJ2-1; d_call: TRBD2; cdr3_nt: TGCGCCAGCAGCCAAGATAGCGGGAGTGGGGATGAGCAGTTCTTC; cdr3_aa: CASSQDSGSGDEQFF
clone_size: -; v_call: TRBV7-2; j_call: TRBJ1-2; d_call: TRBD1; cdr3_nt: TGTGCCAGCAGCCCACACCAGGGACAGAACTATGGCTACACCTTC; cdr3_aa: CASSPHQGQNYGYTF
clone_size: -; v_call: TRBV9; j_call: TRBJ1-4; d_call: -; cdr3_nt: TGTGCCAGCAGCGTAGAGGGAGCAGACTTTAATGAAAAACTGTTTTTT; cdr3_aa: CASSVEGADFNEKLFF
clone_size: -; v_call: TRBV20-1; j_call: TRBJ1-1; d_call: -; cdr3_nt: TGCAGTGCTACCGATGTACCGGCAGGGAGTGGAAACACTGAAGCTTTCTTT; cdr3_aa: CSATDVPAGSGNTEAFF
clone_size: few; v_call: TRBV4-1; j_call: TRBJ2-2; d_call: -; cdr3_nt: TGCGCCAGCAGCCTCGGTAGAGGACAGCCCGGGGAGCTGTTTTTT; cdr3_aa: CASSLGRGQPGELFF
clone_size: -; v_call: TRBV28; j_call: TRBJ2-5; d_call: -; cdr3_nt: TGTGCCAGCAGAGCTAGTCGGGTCCCCCAAGAGTCCCAGTACTTC; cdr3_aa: CASRASRVPQESQYF
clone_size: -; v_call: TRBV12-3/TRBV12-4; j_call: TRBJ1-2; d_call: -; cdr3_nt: TGTGCCAGCAGTTTAAAACAGGCTGGCTATGGCTACACCTTC; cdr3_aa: CASSLKQAGYGYTF
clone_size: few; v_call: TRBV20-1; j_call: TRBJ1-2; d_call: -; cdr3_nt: TGCAGTGCTACCACAGGGAGCTATGGCTACACCTTC; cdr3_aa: CSATTGSYGYTF
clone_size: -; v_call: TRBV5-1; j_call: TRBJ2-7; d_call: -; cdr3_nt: TGCGCCAGCAGCACGGGACCCAGCAATGAGCAGTACTTC; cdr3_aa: CASSTGPSNEQYF
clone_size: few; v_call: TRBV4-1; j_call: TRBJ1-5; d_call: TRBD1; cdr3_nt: TGCGCCAGCAGCCAGAACAGGGGAAATCAGCCCCAGCATTTT; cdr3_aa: CASSQNRGNQPQHF
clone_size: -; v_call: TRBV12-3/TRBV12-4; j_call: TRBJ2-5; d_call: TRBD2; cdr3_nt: TGTACCGGCGGTAGCGGGAGGTGGGAGACCCAGTACTTC; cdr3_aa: CTGGSGRWETQYF
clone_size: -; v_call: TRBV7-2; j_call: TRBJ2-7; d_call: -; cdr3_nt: TGTGCCAGCAGCCCGGGAACAGGGTTCGACTACGAGCAGTACTTC; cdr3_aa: CASSPGTGFDYEQYF
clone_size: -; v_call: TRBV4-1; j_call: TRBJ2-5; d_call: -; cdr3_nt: TGCGCCAGCAGCCAACAAGACAGGAGACCTCAAGAGACCCAGTACTTC; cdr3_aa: CASSQQDRRPQETQYF
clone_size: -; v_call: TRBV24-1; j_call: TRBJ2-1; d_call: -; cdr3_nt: TGTGCCACCAGTGACCCGTCGTCTGGACCGTCAGGGGAGCAGTTCTTC; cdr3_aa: CATSDPSSGPSGEQFF
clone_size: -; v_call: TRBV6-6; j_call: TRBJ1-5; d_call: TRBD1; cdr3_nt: TGTGCCAGCAGTAACGGACAGGGAGGCGATCAGCCCCAGCATTTT; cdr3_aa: CASSNGQGGDQPQHF
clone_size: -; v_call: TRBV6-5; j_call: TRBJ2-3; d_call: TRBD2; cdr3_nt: TGTGCCAGCAGTTACCCCCAGCGGGGGGATACGCAGTATTTT; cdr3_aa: CASSYPQRGDTQYF
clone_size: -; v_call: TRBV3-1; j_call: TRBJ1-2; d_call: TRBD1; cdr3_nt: TGTGCCAGCAGCCAAGATACCGACAGGGGGCGACGCTATGGCTACACCTTC; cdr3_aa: CASSQDTDRGRRYGYTF
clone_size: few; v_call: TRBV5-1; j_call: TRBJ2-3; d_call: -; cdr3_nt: TGCGCCAGCAGCGGACGGCAGGGGAAAGATACGCAGTATTTT; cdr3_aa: CASSGRQGKDTQYF
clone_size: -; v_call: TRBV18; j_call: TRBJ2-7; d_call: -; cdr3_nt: TGTGCCAGCTCACCAAAATCGGACAGCTCCTACGAGCAGTACTTC; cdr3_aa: CASSPKSDSSYEQYF
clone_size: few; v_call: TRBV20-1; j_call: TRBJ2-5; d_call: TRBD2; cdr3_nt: TGCAGTGCTAGTTCAGCGGGAGGCCAAGAGACCCAGTACTTC; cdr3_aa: CSASSAGGQETQYF
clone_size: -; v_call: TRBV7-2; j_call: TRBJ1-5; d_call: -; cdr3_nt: TGTGCCAGCAGCCAGCTAATTAATAGCAATCAGCCCCAGCATTTT; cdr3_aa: CASSQLINSNQPQHF
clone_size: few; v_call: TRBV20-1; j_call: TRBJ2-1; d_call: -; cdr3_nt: TGCAGTGCCCGGGGATCGTTCTCCTACAATGAGCAGTTCTTC; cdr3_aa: CSARGSFSYNEQFF
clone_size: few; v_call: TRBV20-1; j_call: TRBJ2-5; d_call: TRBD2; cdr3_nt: TGCAGTGCTCTGACTAGCGGGGGGCACCAAGAGACCCAGTACTTC; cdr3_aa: CSALTSGGHQETQYF
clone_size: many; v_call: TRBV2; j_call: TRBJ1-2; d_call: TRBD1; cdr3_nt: TGTGCCAGCAGCGCGGGACAGGGAAATGGCTACACCTTC; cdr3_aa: CASSAGQGNGYTF
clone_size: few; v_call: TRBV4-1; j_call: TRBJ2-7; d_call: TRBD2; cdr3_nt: TGCGCCAGCAGCCAAGATGCGCGGGAGGGGTACGAGCAGTACTTC; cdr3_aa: CASSQDAREGYEQYF
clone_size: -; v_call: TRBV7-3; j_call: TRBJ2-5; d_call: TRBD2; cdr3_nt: TGTGCCAGCAGTTCACAACTAGCGGGGGTTCAGCAGTACTTC; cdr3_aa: CASSSQLAGVQQYF
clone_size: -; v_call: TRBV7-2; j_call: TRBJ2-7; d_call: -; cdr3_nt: TGTGCCAGCAGCCAGGCCTACGTGCAGTACTTC; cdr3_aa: CASSQAYVQYF
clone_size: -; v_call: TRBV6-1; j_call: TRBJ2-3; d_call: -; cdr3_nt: TGTGCCAGTACCCTGCGGAGCGGTTCTAGCACAGATACGCAGTATTTT; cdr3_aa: CASTLRSGSSTDTQYF
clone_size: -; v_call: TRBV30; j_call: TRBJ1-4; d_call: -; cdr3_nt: TGTGCCTGGAGTGTTGGCGGCCCGGGGGAAAAACTGTTTTTT; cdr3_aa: CAWSVGGPGEKLFF
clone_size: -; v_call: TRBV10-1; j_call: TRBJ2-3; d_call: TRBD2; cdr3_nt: TGCGCCAGCAGTGAGTCTCAGCGGGGGGAATCAGATACGCAGTATTTT; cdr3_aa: CASSESQRGESDTQYF
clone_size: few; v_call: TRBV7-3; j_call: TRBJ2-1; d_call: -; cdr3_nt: TGTGCCAGCAGGTCCGGGGGGCCATACAATGAGCAGTTCTTC; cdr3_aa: CASRSGGPYNEQFF